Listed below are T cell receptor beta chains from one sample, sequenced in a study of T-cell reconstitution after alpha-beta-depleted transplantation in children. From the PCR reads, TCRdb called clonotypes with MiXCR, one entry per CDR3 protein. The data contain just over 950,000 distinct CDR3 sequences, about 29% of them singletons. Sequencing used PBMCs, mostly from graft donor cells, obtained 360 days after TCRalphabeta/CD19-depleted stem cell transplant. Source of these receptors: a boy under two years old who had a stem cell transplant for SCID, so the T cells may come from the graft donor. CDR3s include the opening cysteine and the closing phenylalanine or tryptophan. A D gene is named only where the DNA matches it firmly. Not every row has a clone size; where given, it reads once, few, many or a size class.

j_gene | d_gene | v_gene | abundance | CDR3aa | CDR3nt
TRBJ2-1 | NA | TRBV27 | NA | CASTTTSPAYNEQFF | TGTGCCAGCACCACCACTTCCCCTGCCTACAATGAGCAGTTCTTC
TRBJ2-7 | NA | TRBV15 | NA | CATSRDLDAEQYF | TGTGCCACCAGCAGAGATCTCGACGCCGAGCAGTACTTC
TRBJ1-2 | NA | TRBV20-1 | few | CSARDPGFGAGYTF | TGCAGTGCTAGAGATCCCGGGTTCGGCGCGGGCTACACCTTC
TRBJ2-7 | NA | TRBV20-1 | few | CSAFGQGSSHEQYF | TGCAGTGCCTTCGGACAAGGGTCTTCCCACGAGCAGTACTTC
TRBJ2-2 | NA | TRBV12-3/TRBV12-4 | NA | CASSFAGIANTGELFF | TGTGCCAGCAGTTTTGCGGGTATCGCGAACACCGGGGAGCTGTTTTTT
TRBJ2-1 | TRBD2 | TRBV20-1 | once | CSARVRLAGSYNEQFF | TGCAGTGCTAGAGTGAGACTAGCGGGGTCCTACAATGAGCAGTTCTTC
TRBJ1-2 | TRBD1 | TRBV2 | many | CASGSDRGSYGYTF | TGTGCCAGCGGATCGGACAGGGGGAGCTATGGCTACACCTTC
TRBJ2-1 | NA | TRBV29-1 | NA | CSVEGVRDGNYNEQFF | TGCAGCGTTGAAGGAGTAAGAGACGGTAACTACAATGAGCAGTTCTTC
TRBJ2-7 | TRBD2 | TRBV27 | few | CASRPGGSNEQYF | TGTGCCAGCAGACCGGGGGGGAGTAACGAGCAGTACTTC
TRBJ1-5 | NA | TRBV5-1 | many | CASSLGPEKGNQPQHF | TGCGCCAGCAGCTTGGGTCCGGAGAAAGGGAATCAGCCCCAGCATTTT
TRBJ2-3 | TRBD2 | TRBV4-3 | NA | CASSQLRGGLDTQYF | TGCGCCAGCAGCCAACTGCGGGGGGGCCTAGATACGCAGTATTTT
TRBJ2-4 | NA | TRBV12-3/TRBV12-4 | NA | CASSLMGAKNIQYF | TGTGCCAGCAGTTTGATGGGGGCCAAAAACATTCAGTACTTC
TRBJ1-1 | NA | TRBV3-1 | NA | CASSHPGGLATEAFF | TGTGCCAGCAGCCACCCGGGGGGGTTGGCCACTGAAGCTTTCTTT
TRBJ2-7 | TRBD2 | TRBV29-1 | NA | CSVRTSGGAYEQYF | TGCAGCGTGAGAACTAGCGGGGGGGCCTACGAGCAGTACTTC
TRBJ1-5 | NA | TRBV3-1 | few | CASSQAADQPQHF | TGTGCCAGCAGCCAAGCCGCCGATCAGCCCCAGCATTTT
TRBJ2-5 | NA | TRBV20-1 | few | CSATLQGAQETQYF | TGCAGTGCTACCTTACAGGGAGCACAAGAGACCCAGTACTTC
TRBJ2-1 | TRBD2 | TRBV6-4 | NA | CASSDRRRFLAGRYNEQFF | TGTGCCAGCAGTGACCGGAGGAGGTTCCTAGCGGGGCGTTACAATGAGCAGTTCTTC
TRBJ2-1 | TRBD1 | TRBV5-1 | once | CASSSDRAEQFF | TGCGCCAGCAGTTCCGACAGGGCTGAGCAGTTCTTC
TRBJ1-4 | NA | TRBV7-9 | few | CASSGGRGTNEKLFF | TGTGCCAGCAGCGGGGGAAGGGGCACTAATGAAAAACTGTTTTTT
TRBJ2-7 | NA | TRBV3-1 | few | CASSLGTSGEQYF | TGTGCCAGCAGCCTCGGAACCTCGGGCGAGCAGTACTTC
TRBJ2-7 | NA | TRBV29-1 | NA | CSVGQNYEQYF | TGCAGCGTGGGCCAGAACTACGAGCAGTACTTC
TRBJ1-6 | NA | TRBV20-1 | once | CSAGTVRGSNSPLHF | TGCAGTGCCGGAACGGTTCGGGGATCAAATTCACCCCTCCACTTT
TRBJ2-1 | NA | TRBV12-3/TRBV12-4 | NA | CASSFRLEMNEQFF | TGTGCCAGCAGTTTCCGGCTGGAAATGAATGAGCAGTTCTTC
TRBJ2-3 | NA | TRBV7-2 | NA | CASSLWTVYTDTQYF | TGTGCCAGCAGCTTATGGACAGTATACACAGATACGCAGTATTTT
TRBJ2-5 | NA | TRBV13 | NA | CASSLGVRDGDGTQYF | TGTGCCAGCAGCTTAGGGGTCCGGGACGGCGATGGAACCCAGTACTTC
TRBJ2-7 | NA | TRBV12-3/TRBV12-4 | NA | CASSFGGLSYEQYF | TGTGCCAGCAGCTTCGGGGGACTCTCCTACGAGCAGTACTTC
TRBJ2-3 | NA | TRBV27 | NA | CASSLSAHTDTQYF | TGTGCCAGCAGTTTATCGGCTCACACAGATACGCAGTATTTT
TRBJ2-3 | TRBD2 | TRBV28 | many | CASSLTSGVADTQYF | TGTGCCAGCAGCCTGACTAGCGGGGTGGCAGATACGCAGTATTTT
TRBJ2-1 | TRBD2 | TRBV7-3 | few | CASSRHPTAGLAGSSYNEQFF | TGTGCCAGCAGCCGTCACCCCACCGCCGGACTAGCGGGGAGCTCCTACAATGAGCAGTTCTTC
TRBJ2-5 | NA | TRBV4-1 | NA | CASSQLGLRGTSDRETQYF | TGCGCCAGCAGCCAATTGGGCCTCAGGGGTACTAGCGACCGGGAGACCCAGTACTTC
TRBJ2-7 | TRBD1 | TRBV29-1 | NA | CSVTGGDYEQYF | TGCAGCGTAACAGGGGGCGACTACGAGCAGTACTTC
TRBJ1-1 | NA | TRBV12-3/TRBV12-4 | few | CASSFFVAAGALNTEAFF | TGTGCCAGCAGTTTTTTTGTTGCAGCAGGGGCCCTCAACACTGAAGCTTTCTTT
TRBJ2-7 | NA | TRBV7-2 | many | CASSLGRGVYEQYF | TGTGCCAGCAGCTTAGGTCGAGGGGTATACGAGCAGTACTTC
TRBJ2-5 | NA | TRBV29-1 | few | CSVGGVRGSGETQYF | TGCAGCGTGGGAGGGGTCAGGGGCTCGGGAGAGACCCAGTACTTC
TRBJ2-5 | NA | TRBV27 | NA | CASSPRLDRKQTQYF | TGTGCCAGCAGTCCGCGACTCGACAGGAAACAGACCCAGTACTTC
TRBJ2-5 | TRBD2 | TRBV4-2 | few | CASSQDYGGGSKETQYF | TGTGCCAGCAGCCAAGATTATGGGGGGGGATCCAAAGAGACCCAGTACTTC
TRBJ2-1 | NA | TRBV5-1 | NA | CASSLGAEYNEQFF | TGCGCCAGCAGCTTGGGGGCAGAGTACAATGAGCAGTTCTTC
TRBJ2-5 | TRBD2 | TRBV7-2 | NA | CASSWGLVETQYF | TGTGCCAGCAGCTGGGGACTAGTAGAGACCCAGTACTTC
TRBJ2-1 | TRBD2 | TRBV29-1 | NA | CSVAWTSFEQFF | TGCAGCGTTGCGTGGACTAGTTTCGAGCAGTTCTTC
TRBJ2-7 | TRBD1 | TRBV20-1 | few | CSARARDRAPSYEQYF | TGCAGTGCTAGAGCCCGGGACAGGGCCCCCTCCTACGAGCAGTACTTC
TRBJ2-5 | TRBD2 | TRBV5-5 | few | CASTSSGGQKSQYF | TGTGCCAGCACTTCTAGCGGGGGTCAGAAGTCCCAGTACTTC
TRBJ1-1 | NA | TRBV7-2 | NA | CASSLAGDWGAFF | TGTGCCAGCAGCTTAGCAGGGGACTGGGGCGCTTTCTTT
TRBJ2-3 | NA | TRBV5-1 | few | CASSPGPVFSTDTQYF | TGCGCCAGCAGCCCGGGTCCGGTGTTTAGCACAGATACGCAGTATTTT
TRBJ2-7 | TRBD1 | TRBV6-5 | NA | CASSYFDITGGYEQYF | TGTGCCAGCAGTTACTTCGATATAACAGGGGGCTACGAGCAGTACTTC
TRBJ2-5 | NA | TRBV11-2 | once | CASSLQLRYQETQYF | TGTGCCAGCAGCCTACAACTGAGGTACCAAGAGACCCAGTACTTC
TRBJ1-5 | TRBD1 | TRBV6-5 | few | CASSNRDRGLRNQPQHF | TGTGCCAGCAGTAACCGGGACAGGGGGCTCCGCAATCAGCCCCAGCATTTT